A selection of T cell receptor beta chains follows, all from one sample in a study of memory CD4+ T cells and cytomegalovirus serostatus. Assay: immunoSEQ multiplex PCR; the TCRdb copy retains only in-frame clones and omits some. The sample contains around 60,000 clones, approximately 71% of which appear only once. The source material was memory CD4+ T cells from blood. Receptors originate from an adult in good health and CMV-seronegative. The CDR3 runs from the conserved cysteine through the conserved F or W. Each record gives: V gene, clone size, J gene, CDR3 protein. Clone size is given for some rows only: seen once, a few or many times, or a class if the clone is expanded.

TRBV6-1	.	TRBJ2-5	CASGGVHQETQYF
TRBV2	few	TRBJ2-7	CASSLYEQYF
TRBV18	.	TRBJ2-5	CASSPPSRTARGQETQYF
TRBV11-2	.	TRBJ2-7	CASSLEWVGGRKYF
TRBV5-6	.	TRBJ2-7	CASSLGLAGKQYF
TRBV7-7	.	TRBJ2-3	CASSFSGADTQYF
TRBV27	few	TRBJ2-6	CASSLTGIGANVLTF
TRBV18	.	TRBJ2-5	CASSPRNSQETQYF
TRBV2	.	TRBJ2-7	CASTQAKVSEQYF
TRBV18	few	TRBJ1-2	CASSPPSTGVEGGYTF
TRBV5-1	.	TRBJ2-1	CASSLGQGDEQFF
TRBV27	.	TRBJ2-3	CASYDWNFRADTQYF
TRBV7-8	.	TRBJ1-5	CASSLSEGGQPQHF
TRBV30	.	TRBJ1-1	CAWSAITGWGVAFF
TRBV7-9	.	TRBJ2-1	CASSLMGLAGGPVEQFF
TRBV28	.	TRBJ1-3	CASSLPPPGGNTIYF
TRBV25-1	.	TRBJ1-1	CASSPPGGPSTEAFF
TRBV11-2	.	TRBJ2-2	CASSKAPSGGNTGELFF
TRBV6-1	.	TRBJ2-1	CASRAASVNEQFF
TRBV5-1	many	TRBJ1-5	CATTPVWGADSNQPQHF
TRBV19	few	TRBJ1-2	CASSITDDYGYTF
TRBV19	.	TRBJ2-7	CASSSLAGANYEQYF
TRBV7-9	.	TRBJ2-7	CASSLGKGFVGEQYF
TRBV7-2	.	TRBJ2-7	CASSLDSSGTSYEQYF
TRBV5-8	.	TRBJ1-5	CASSPNRVYSNQPQHF
TRBV6-5	.	TRBJ2-3	CASSPPGLTDTQYF
TRBV27	.	TRBJ2-2	CASSFLTGVRTGELFF
TRBV2	.	TRBJ1-5	CASRADRVSRQPQHF
TRBV5-4	.	TRBJ1-1	CASSVVGGNTEAFF
TRBV5-1	.	TRBJ2-3	CASSWPTSGRSDTQYF
TRBV5-4	.	TRBJ2-1	CASSLERTRGGQFF
TRBV18	.	TRBJ2-7	CASSPRQGTYEQYF
TRBV11-2	.	TRBJ2-2	CASSLERGAGELFF
TRBV19	.	TRBJ2-7	CASSLQEPPNEQYF
TRBV6-5	.	TRBJ2-1	CASRRLAGGFGYGFF
TRBV6-1	once	TRBJ1-2	CASSEADYGYTF
TRBV7-9	.	TRBJ2-1	CASSLAGQGSHEQFF
TRBV11-2	.	TRBJ2-5	CASSAGQGEETQYF
TRBV7-6	once	TRBJ2-5	CASSLDLGPEETQYF